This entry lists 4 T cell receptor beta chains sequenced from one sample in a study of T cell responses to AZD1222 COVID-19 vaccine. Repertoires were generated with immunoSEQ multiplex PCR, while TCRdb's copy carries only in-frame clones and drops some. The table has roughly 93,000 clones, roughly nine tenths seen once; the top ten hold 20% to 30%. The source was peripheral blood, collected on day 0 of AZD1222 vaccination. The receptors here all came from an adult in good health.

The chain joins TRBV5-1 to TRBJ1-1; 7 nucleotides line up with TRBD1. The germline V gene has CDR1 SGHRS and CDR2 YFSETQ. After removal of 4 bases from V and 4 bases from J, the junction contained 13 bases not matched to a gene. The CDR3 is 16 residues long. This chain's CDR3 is CASSRVAAQGTTEAFF. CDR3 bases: TGCGCCAGCAGCCGCGTGGCAGCACAGGGGACCACTGAAGCTTTCTTT.

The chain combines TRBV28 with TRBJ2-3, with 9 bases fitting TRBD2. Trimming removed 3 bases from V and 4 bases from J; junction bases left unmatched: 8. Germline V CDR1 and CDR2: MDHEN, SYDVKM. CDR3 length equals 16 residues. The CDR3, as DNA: TGTGCCAGCAGTTTTGATAGCGGGAGTGGCCCAGATACGCAGTATTTT. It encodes CASSFDSGSGPDTQYF.

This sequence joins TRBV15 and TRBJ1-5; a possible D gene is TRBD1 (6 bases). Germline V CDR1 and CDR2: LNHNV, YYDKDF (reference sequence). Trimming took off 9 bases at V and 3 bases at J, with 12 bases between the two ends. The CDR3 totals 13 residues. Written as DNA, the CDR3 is TGTGCCACAGTAGGGGACACCAATCAGCCCCAGCATTTT. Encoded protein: CATVGDTNQPQHF.

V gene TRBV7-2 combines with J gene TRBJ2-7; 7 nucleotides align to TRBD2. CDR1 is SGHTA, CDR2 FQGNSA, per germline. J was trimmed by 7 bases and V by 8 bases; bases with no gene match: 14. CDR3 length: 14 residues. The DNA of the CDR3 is TGTGCCAGCCGAGTCGGGACTAACACGGGAGAGCAGTACTTC. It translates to CASRVGTNTGEQYF.